Listed here are 19 T cell receptor beta chains from one sample, sequenced in a study of shared clonotypes between healthy human individuals. The data were produced by immunoSEQ multiplex PCR, yet TCRdb's version contains in-frame clones alone and is incomplete. Of approximately 320,000 clones listed, around 87% are singletons. The sequencing input was memory CD8+ T cells sorted from blood. The subset denotes: CD45RO+ cells pooled with CCR7-negative TemRA cells. The receptors shown here come from a man aged 18 to 35 in good health.

This sequence joins TRBV9 and TRBJ2-3; weak D call: TRBD2 (5 bases). The V and J ends lost 3 bases and 2 bases respectively, with 13 bases between them. From germline, CDR1 is SGDLS and CDR2 YYNGEE. The CDR3 is 15 amino acids. CDR3 nucleotides: TGTGCCAGCAGCGCCGACTACACTTACACAGATACGCAGTATTTT. Amino acid sequence: CASSADYTYTDTQYF.

The rearrangement uses TRBV5-4 and TRBJ1-1; 7 nucleotides match TRBD1. V was clipped by 4 bases and J by 6 bases; unmatched bases: 12. Germline CDR1 and CDR2: SGHNT and YYREEE (reference sequence). The CDR3 extends over 15 amino acids. This CDR3 reads CASSHDRESRPEAFF. The DNA for the CDR3 is TGTGCCAGCAGCCACGACAGGGAGAGTCGTCCTGAAGCTTTCTTT.

V and J are TRBV4-1 and TRBJ2-7, with TRBD2 as a possible D gene (5 bases). Germline V gene data show CDR1 as MGHRA and CDR2 as YSYEKL. This CDR3 region has 15 residues. The V gene lost 0 bases and the J gene lost 3 bases, with 12 bases spanning the gap. CDR3 residues: CASSQERTPNYEQYF. As DNA, the CDR3 is TGCGCCAGCAGCCAAGAAAGGACTCCGAACTACGAGCAGTACTTC.

This chain uses TRBV12-5 with TRBJ2-5, with D unresolved. V dropped 5 bases and J dropped 5 bases, with 18 bases sitting between them. Germline CDR1 LGHNT, CDR2 FRNRAP. The CDR3 is 15 amino acids. CDR3 DNA: TGTGCTAGTGGTCTCGACTTCTCCAGTATCGAGACCCAGTACTTC. Protein product: CASGLDFSSIETQYF.

V gene TRBV4-1 combines with J gene TRBJ1-6; weak D call: TRBD1 (6 bases). The CDR3 has 15 residues. With 0 bases removed from V and 6 bases from J, the gap between germline ends came to 9 bases. CDR1 MGHRA and CDR2 YSYEKL come from the germline V gene. The CDR3 DNA follows: TGCGCCAGCAGCCAAGAGCAGGGGCTTAATTCACCCCTCCACTTT. This gives the protein CASSQEQGLNSPLHF.

In nucleotides, the CDR3 is TGTGCCAGCTCACCACGACCAGGGGGGGGCATGAACACTGAAGCTTTCTTT. It yields the protein CASSPRPGGGMNTEAFF. This rearrangement joins TRBV18 to TRBJ1-1, with TRBD1 matching over 7 bases. The J segment lost 0 bases and the V segment lost 1 base, leaving 8 bases of the junction unmatched. In germline, CDR1 is KGHSH, CDR2 LQKENI. The CDR3 extends over 17 amino acids.

V gene TRBV14 combines with J gene TRBJ2-7; TRBD1 or TRBD2 may be the D gene (5 bases each). Trimming removed 4 bases at V and 0 bases at J, with 16 bases between. Looked up from germline, CDR1 is SGHDN and CDR2 is FVKESK. The length of the CDR3 is 16 residues. In DNA, the CDR3 is TGTGCCAGCAGCCGGGGGTGGGTCTGGGACTCCTACGAGCAGTACTTC. Translation gives CASSRGWVWDSYEQYF.

The chain has TRBV6-5 and TRBJ1-2; the D is unclear. Between the trimmed V and J ends, which lost 4 bases and 7 bases, there was a span of 16 bases. The CDR3 is made up of 14 amino acids. Germline V gene data show CDR1 as MNHEY and CDR2 as SVGAGI. The CDR3 region is CASSSQARASGYTF. The DNA for the CDR3 is TGTGCCAGCAGTTCCCAGGCTAGGGCCTCTGGCTACACCTTC.

The chain combines TRBV7-9 with TRBJ2-7; D gene unclear. V was cut by 5 bases and J by 4 bases, with 15 bases left in between. The CDR3 has 14 residues. Per the germline V gene, CDR1 is SEHNR and CDR2 is FQNEAQ (reference sequence). CDR3: CASSPRGGFYEQYF. The CDR3 coding sequence is TGTGCCAGCAGCCCCCGTGGCGGTTTTTACGAGCAGTACTTC. Full variable domain (missing parts from reference TRBV7-9 and TRBJ2-7): DTGVSQNPRHKITKRGQNVTFRCDPISEHNRLYWYRQTLGQGPEFLTYFQNEAQLEKSRLLSDRFSAERPKGSFSTLEIQRTEQGDSAMYLCASSPRGGFYEQYFGPGTRLTVT.

The rearrangement uses TRBV7-2 and TRBJ1-6; D is ambiguous. V was shortened by 0 bases and J by 0 bases, with 9 bases between the two germline ends. Germline CDR1 SGHTA, CDR2 FQGNSA. The CDR3 loop spans 17 amino acids. Written as DNA, the CDR3 is TGTGCCAGCAGCTTAGCGATGGATTTCTCCTATAATTCACCCCTCCACTTT. This encodes CASSLAMDFSYNSPLHF.

This clone was recorded only once. The chain couples TRBV4-3 to TRBJ2-3; TRBD2 agrees at 9 bases. This CDR3 comprises 16 residues. Trimming cost V 1 base and J 10 bases; bases outside gene matches: 12. CDR1 and CDR2 (germline): LGHNA, YSLEER. The CDR3 loop reads CASSQGGTSPRFAQYF. CDR3 bases: TGCGCCAGCAGCCAAGGCGGGACTAGCCCCCGGTTTGCGCAGTATTTT.

The chain employs TRBV9 and TRBJ1-2; D unresolved. The CDR3 consists of 14 residues. Trimming shortened V by 4 bases and J by 5 bases, and 15 bases separated the two germline ends. Germline V lookup: CDR1 SGDLS, CDR2 YYNGEE. The CDR3: CASSLGRAGYGYTF. DNA for the CDR3: TGTGCCAGCAGCCTGGGGAGGGCTGGGTATGGCTACACCTTC.

V gene TRBV2 combines with J gene TRBJ2-7, with 8 bases lining up with TRBD1. The J segment lost 2 bases and the V segment lost 7 bases, leaving 10 bases of the junction unmatched. Germline lookup yields CDR1 SNHLY and CDR2 FYNNEI. The CDR3 totals 15 residues. The CDR3 protein is CASNPTGVSAYEQYF. The CDR3 DNA reads TGTGCCAGCAACCCGACAGGGGTCTCGGCCTACGAGCAGTACTTC.

The CDR3 nucleotides read TGTGCCAGCAGCCTCATCGGGGGGATCTCCTACGAGCAGTACTTC. Its translation is CASSLIGGISYEQYF. The chain combines TRBV5-6 with TRBJ2-7, with 7 bases identical to TRBD2. The CDR3 sequence is 15 residues long. Germline lookup yields CDR1 SGHDT and CDR2 YYEEEE. The ends lost 4 bases at V and 0 bases at J; junction bases unmatched: 7.

The chain employs TRBV28 and TRBJ2-2, with D unclear. The V end lost 3 bases, the J end lost 7 bases, and 9 bases lay between the germline ends. This CDR3 is built from 13 residues. CDR1 and CDR2 (germline): MDHEN, SYDVKM. The CDR3, as DNA: TGTGCCAGCAGTTTCGCGTCCCTCGGGGAGCTGTTTTTT. The encoded protein is CASSFASLGELFF. The entire variable domain, with the rest obtained from reference TRBV28 and TRBJ2-2, is as follows: DVKVTQSSRYLVKRTGEKVFLECVQDMDHENMFWYRQDPGLGLRLIYFSYDVKMKEKGDIPEGYSVSREKKERFSLILESASTNQTSMYLCASSFASLGELFFGEGSRLTVL.

This chain uses TRBV6-1 with TRBJ2-7; 7 nucleotides match TRBD2. Germline trimming cut 6 bases from V and 6 bases from J; bases unmatched to any gene: 5. The germline V gene has CDR1 MNHNS and CDR2 SASEGT. The CDR3 is 12 amino acids. CDR3 protein: CASRGTIGEQYF. The CDR3 coding sequence is TGTGCCAGCAGGGGGACTATTGGCGAGCAGTACTTC.

The rearrangement joins TRBV4-1 to TRBJ1-3, with D tentatively TRBD1 (5 bases). The CDR3 is 18 amino acids. The ends were cut back, 2 bases at V and 2 bases at J, with 19 bases in the middle. Germline V gene data show CDR1 as MGHRA and CDR2 as YSYEKL. The DNA of the CDR3 is TGCGCCAGCAGCCAACCAAGTCGGCCGGGGGTGACTGGAAACACCATATATTTT. Translated, it gives CASSQPSRPGVTGNTIYF.

CDR3 sequence (DNA): TGCGCCAGCAGCTTGGAGGCAGCCACAGATACGCAGTATTTT. As protein: CASSLEAATDTQYF. This rearrangement joins TRBV5-1 to TRBJ2-3; D gene uncertain. The germline V gene has CDR1 SGHRS and CDR2 YFSETQ. This CDR3 region has 14 residues. Trimming removed 0 bases at V and 2 bases at J, with 7 bases between.

This sequence joins TRBV13 and TRBJ2-5; D might be TRBD2 (7 bases). The germline V gene encodes CDR1 PRHDT and CDR2 FYEKMQ (reference sequence). V was cut by 5 bases and J by 1 base, with 14 bases left in between. The CDR3 covers 15 residues. CDR3 sequence: CASSLGGGGQETQYF. The CDR3 DNA follows: TGTGCCAGCAGCCTCGGGGGAGGGGGCCAAGAGACCCAGTACTTC. The full variable domain, with the rest looked up from reference TRBV13 and TRBJ2-5, is AAGVIQSPRHLIKEKRETATLKCYPIPRHDTVYWYQQGPGQDPQFLISFYEKMQSDKGSIPDRFSAQQFSDYHSELNMSSLELGDSALYFCASSLGGGGQETQYFGPGTRLLVL.